The text below deals with one T cell receptor (beta chain). TCRdb keeps only in-frame clones here, not all; method: immunoSEQ multiplex PCR. The data show approximately 490,000 clones, about four fifths seen once. The sample comes from a study of shared T cell receptors in the human thymus. Trimming took 5 bases from V and 4 from J, leaving 15 bases between them. The germline gives CDR1 SGHDT, CDR2 YYEEEE. This CDR3 is built from 14 residues. This sample also appeared in a second study, on human thymus T cells. That work adds: Resected material from corrective heart surgery provided the thymus tissue analysed. A high degree of thymic repertoire overlap among unrelated individuals was reported in related research.

Sequenced material: thymocytes. This TCR was sampled from a boy in the first two years of life with a congenital heart defect. The chain is built from TRBV5-6 and TRBJ1-2, with D possibly TRBD1 on 5 matching bases. CDR3 loop: CASSHSGGLYGYTF. The CDR3, as DNA: TGTGCCAGCAGTCATTCTGGGGGACTCTATGGCTACACCTTC.